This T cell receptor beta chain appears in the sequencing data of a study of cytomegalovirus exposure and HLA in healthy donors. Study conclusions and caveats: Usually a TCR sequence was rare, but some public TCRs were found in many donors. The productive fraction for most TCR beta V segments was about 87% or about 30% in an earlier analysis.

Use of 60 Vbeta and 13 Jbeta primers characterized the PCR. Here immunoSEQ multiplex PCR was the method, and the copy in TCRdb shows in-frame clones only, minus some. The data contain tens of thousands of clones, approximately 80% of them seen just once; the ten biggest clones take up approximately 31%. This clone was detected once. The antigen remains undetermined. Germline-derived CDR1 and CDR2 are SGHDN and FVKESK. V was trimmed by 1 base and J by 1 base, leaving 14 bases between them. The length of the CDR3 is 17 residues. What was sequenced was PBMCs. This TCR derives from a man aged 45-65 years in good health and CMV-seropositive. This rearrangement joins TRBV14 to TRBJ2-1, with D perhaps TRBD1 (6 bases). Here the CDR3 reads CASSQGLQGWSYNEQFF. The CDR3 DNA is TGTGCCAGCAGCCAAGGACTACAGGGTTGGTCCTACAATGAGCAGTTCTTC.